These T cell receptor beta chains were read from a single sample in a study of T cell responses to AZD1222 COVID-19 vaccine. Measured with immunoSEQ multiplex PCR; TCRdb has only the in-frame clones, and not every one. Among around 130,000 clones listed, approximately 94% were seen once. Material: peripheral blood, obtained on day 0 of AZD1222 vaccination. These receptors all stem from an adult in good health. Both conserved end residues are part of each CDR3. Each record gives: D gene, J gene, CDR3 length, clone size, V gene, CDR3 DNA, CDR3 protein. D genes are given only for firm matches. For some rows the clone size is stated as once, few or many, or as a class when expanded; others skip it.

D: TRBD2; J: TRBJ2-1; length: 16; size: NA; V: TRBV6-1; DNA: TGTGCCAGCAGTGGATCGCCTAGCGGGAACTACAATGAGCAGTTCTTC; CDR3: CASSGSPSGNYNEQFF
D: NA; J: TRBJ1-2; length: 14; size: NA; V: TRBV2; DNA: TGTGCCAGCAGTGAAGAGGTCAGTTACTATGGCTACACCTTC; CDR3: CASSEEVSYYGYTF
D: NA; J: TRBJ2-7; length: 14; size: NA; V: TRBV18; DNA: TGTGCCAGCTCACCACCGGGCTTTCTTTACGAGCAGTACTTC; CDR3: CASSPPGFLYEQYF
D: TRBD1; J: TRBJ1-5; length: 17; size: NA; V: TRBV14; DNA: TGTGCCAGCAGCCAAGATAGGGACAGAATTTCCAATCAGCCCCAGCATTTT; CDR3: CASSQDRDRISNQPQHF
D: NA; J: TRBJ2-1; length: 15; size: NA; V: TRBV2; DNA: TGTGCCAGCAGTGATCCGGGGAGCTCCTACAATGAGCAGTTCTTC; CDR3: CASSDPGSSYNEQFF
D: NA; J: TRBJ1-5; length: 14; size: few; V: TRBV6-2/TRBV6-3; DNA: TGTGCCAGCAGTTGGTCCGATAGTACTGAGCCCCAGCATTTT; CDR3: CASSWSDSTEPQHF
D: NA; J: TRBJ2-2; length: 13; size: NA; V: TRBV3-1/TRBV3-2; DNA: TGTGCCAGCAGCCCCACTCGCACCGGGGAGCTGTTTTTT; CDR3: CASSPTRTGELFF
D: TRBD1; J: TRBJ1-4; length: 15; size: NA; V: TRBV6-5; DNA: TGTGCCAGCAGTTACTCGGTGCAGGGGGCTGAAAAACTGTTTTTT; CDR3: CASSYSVQGAEKLFF
D: NA; J: TRBJ1-2; length: 13; size: NA; V: TRBV4-1; DNA: TGCGCCAGCAGCCAAGTAGCAGGGGATGGCTACACCTTC; CDR3: CASSQVAGDGYTF
D: NA; J: TRBJ1-6; length: 15; size: NA; V: TRBV27; DNA: TGTGCCAGCAGTTATCTCTGGACAAATAATTCACCCCTCCACTTT; CDR3: CASSYLWTNNSPLHF
D: NA; J: TRBJ2-5; length: 15; size: once; V: TRBV6-5; DNA: TGTGCCAGCAGCCGAGGATTGGGCGGGACGGAGACCCAGTACTTC; CDR3: CASSRGLGGTETQYF
D: NA; J: TRBJ2-1; length: 15; size: NA; V: TRBV19; DNA: TGTGCCAGTAGTATAGGGCGGAGCTCCTACAATGAGCAGTTCTTC; CDR3: CASSIGRSSYNEQFF
D: NA; J: TRBJ2-2; length: 12; size: NA; V: TRBV29-1; DNA: TGCAGCGTTGGTAGTTACACCGGGGAGCTGTTTTTT; CDR3: CSVGSYTGELFF
D: NA; J: TRBJ1-1; length: 14; size: NA; V: TRBV7-9; DNA: TGTGCCAGCAGTCTGACAGTGTCGAACACTGAAGCTTTCTTT; CDR3: CASSLTVSNTEAFF
D: TRBD1; J: TRBJ1-2; length: 13; size: once; V: TRBV6-1; DNA: TGTGCCAGCAGTGAAGAGGGGGCCTATGGCTACACCTTC; CDR3: CASSEEGAYGYTF
D: TRBD2; J: TRBJ2-7; length: 15; size: NA; V: TRBV28; DNA: TGTGCCAGCAGTTCGGGGCGGGAGGACTCCTACGAGCAGTACTTC; CDR3: CASSSGREDSYEQYF
D: TRBD1; J: TRBJ1-5; length: 17; size: NA; V: TRBV28; DNA: TGTGCCAGCAGTCTCCCCGGGACAGGGCCCCCTCTGAGGACCCAGCATTTT; CDR3: CASSLPGTGPPLRTQHF
D: TRBD1; J: TRBJ1-3; length: 16; size: NA; V: TRBV7-8; DNA: TGTGCCAGCAGGCGTACAGGGGTCGAATCTGGAAACACCATATATTTT; CDR3: CASRRTGVESGNTIYF
D: TRBD1; J: TRBJ1-2; length: 17; size: NA; V: TRBV5-1; DNA: TGCGCCAGCAGCGGAACGGACAGGGGGGAAGCTAACTATGGCTACACCTTC; CDR3: CASSGTDRGEANYGYTF
D: TRBD2; J: TRBJ2-3; length: 15; size: NA; V: TRBV9; DNA: TGTGCCAGCAGCGTAGGCCTAGCGGTAACAGATACGCAGTATTTT; CDR3: CASSVGLAVTDTQYF
D: TRBD2; J: TRBJ2-7; length: 18; size: NA; V: TRBV3-1/TRBV3-2; DNA: TGTGCCAGCAGCCCCCGGAGGTGGAGCGGGAGACTTCTACGGGAGCAGTACTTC; CDR3: CASSPRRWSGRLLREQYF
D: NA; J: TRBJ1-6; length: 14; size: NA; V: TRBV7-9; DNA: TGTGCCAGCAGCACGGACGTCTCGCATTCACCCCTCCACTTT; CDR3: CASSTDVSHSPLHF
D: NA; J: TRBJ1-2; length: 15; size: NA; V: TRBV10-3; DNA: TGTGCCATCAGTGACACCCGGGCCCCTAACTATGGCTACACCTTC; CDR3: CAISDTRAPNYGYTF
D: NA; J: TRBJ2-2; length: 14; size: NA; V: TRBV6-5; DNA: TGTGCCAGCACCCGACTAGATTTCACCGGGGAGCTGTTTTTT; CDR3: CASTRLDFTGELFF
D: TRBD2; J: TRBJ2-7; length: 15; size: few; V: TRBV5-1; DNA: TGCGCCAGCAGCTTAGGTGCTAGCGGAACCTACGAGCAGTACTTC; CDR3: CASSLGASGTYEQYF
D: TRBD2; J: TRBJ2-5; length: 14; size: NA; V: TRBV5-1; DNA: TGCGCCAGCAGCTTCGGACTAGCGGAAGAGACCCAGTACTTC; CDR3: CASSFGLAEETQYF
D: NA; J: TRBJ2-7; length: 15; size: NA; V: TRBV6-1; DNA: TGTGCCAGCAGTGAAGCTCGGGCGGGGACCTACGAGCAGTACTTC; CDR3: CASSEARAGTYEQYF
D: TRBD2; J: TRBJ2-5; length: 16; size: NA; V: TRBV7-2; DNA: TGTGCCAGCAGCCCCGGACTAGCGGGAGGGCAAGAGACCCAGTACTTC; CDR3: CASSPGLAGGQETQYF
D: NA; J: TRBJ2-7; length: 17; size: NA; V: TRBV2; DNA: TGTGCCAGCAATCCTTTATTTGGGGACCACAAAAGGTACGAGCAGTACTTC; CDR3: CASNPLFGDHKRYEQYF
D: TRBD2; J: TRBJ2-3; length: 16; size: NA; V: TRBV13; DNA: TGTGCCAGCAGCGGGGGACTAGCGGGAGCGGCAGATACGCAGTATTTT; CDR3: CASSGGLAGAADTQYF
D: TRBD2; J: TRBJ2-7; length: 16; size: NA; V: TRBV28; DNA: TGTGCCAGCGCCACCGCTAGCGGGAGGGCCACCTACGAGCAGTACTTC; CDR3: CASATASGRATYEQYF
D: TRBD1; J: TRBJ1-1; length: 14; size: NA; V: TRBV18; DNA: TGTGCCAGCTCACCGGGGGACAGGGGAGGTGAAGCTTTCTTT; CDR3: CASSPGDRGGEAFF
D: TRBD1; J: TRBJ1-2; length: 16; size: once; V: TRBV27; DNA: TGTGCCAGCAGTTCACCTGCCTCAGGGGGCAGGCATGGCTACACCTTC; CDR3: CASSSPASGGRHGYTF
D: NA; J: TRBJ1-1; length: 16; size: NA; V: TRBV4-1; DNA: TGCGCCAGCAGCCAAGGGCAGTCGGGTAGGGACACTGAAGCTTTCTTT; CDR3: CASSQGQSGRDTEAFF
D: NA; J: TRBJ1-1; length: 13; size: NA; V: TRBV30; DNA: TGTGCCTGGAGTAAGCAGGGGAACACTGAAGCTTTCTTT; CDR3: CAWSKQGNTEAFF
D: TRBD2; J: TRBJ2-2; length: 15; size: NA; V: TRBV2; DNA: TGTGCCAGCAGTGAAGCGCTAGCGGGCACCGGGGAGCTGTTTTTT; CDR3: CASSEALAGTGELFF
D: NA; J: TRBJ2-2; length: 14; size: once; V: TRBV29-1; DNA: TGCAGCGTTGAAGATCCCAGTAACACCGGGGAGCTGTTTTTT; CDR3: CSVEDPSNTGELFF
D: NA; J: TRBJ2-1; length: 16; size: NA; V: TRBV7-9; DNA: TGTGCCAGCAGCCTAAAAGGGTGGGACGGTGACAATGAGCAGTTCTTC; CDR3: CASSLKGWDGDNEQFF
D: NA; J: TRBJ2-7; length: 13; size: NA; V: TRBV6-1; DNA: TGTGCCAGCAGTGAAGCTCAGCACTACGAGCAGTACTTC; CDR3: CASSEAQHYEQYF
D: TRBD1; J: TRBJ1-5; length: 15; size: NA; V: TRBV6-2/TRBV6-3; DNA: TGTGCCAGCAGTTACTTATCAGGGGGAGACCAGCCCCAGCATTTT; CDR3: CASSYLSGGDQPQHF
D: NA; J: TRBJ1-5; length: 13; size: NA; V: TRBV2; DNA: TGTGCCAGCGGAAGGGGGGGAAATCAGCCCCAGCATTTT; CDR3: CASGRGGNQPQHF
D: NA; J: TRBJ2-3; length: 11; size: NA; V: TRBV5-6; DNA: TGTGCCAGCAGAAGCACAGATACGCAGTATTTT; CDR3: CASRSTDTQYF
D: TRBD1; J: TRBJ2-3; length: 13; size: NA; V: TRBV9; DNA: TGTGCCAGCAGACCAGGGGGAACAGATACGCAGTATTTT; CDR3: CASRPGGTDTQYF
D: NA; J: TRBJ2-7; length: 9; size: NA; V: TRBV12-2; DNA: TGTGCAAGTCGGTTGGACTTAAACTTC; CDR3: CASRLDLNF
D: TRBD1; J: TRBJ2-2; length: 16; size: NA; V: TRBV18; DNA: TGTGCCAGCTCACCCCGGGGACAGGGAAACACCGGGGAGCTGTTTTTT; CDR3: CASSPRGQGNTGELFF
D: NA; J: TRBJ1-3; length: 13; size: NA; V: TRBV7-8; DNA: TGTGCCAGCACCTCGGGGAGGGGACACACCATATATTTT; CDR3: CASTSGRGHTIYF
D: NA; J: TRBJ1-1; length: 16; size: NA; V: TRBV5-6; DNA: TGTGCCAGCAGCTTGTGGGACCTGCGAGGGGACACTGAAGCTTTCTTT; CDR3: CASSLWDLRGDTEAFF
D: NA; J: TRBJ2-1; length: 12; size: NA; V: TRBV12-3/TRBV12-4; DNA: TGTGCCAGCAGTCCTAGGACAGATGAGCAGTTCTTC; CDR3: CASSPRTDEQFF
D: TRBD1; J: TRBJ1-4; length: 16; size: NA; V: TRBV5-1; DNA: TGCGCCAGCAGCTATGGACAGGGGGCAATGAGGGAAAAACTGTTTTTT; CDR3: CASSYGQGAMREKLFF
D: TRBD1; J: TRBJ1-2; length: 13; size: NA; V: TRBV7-9; DNA: TGTGCCAGCAGCTCCGGGACAGTTGATGGCTACACCTTC; CDR3: CASSSGTVDGYTF